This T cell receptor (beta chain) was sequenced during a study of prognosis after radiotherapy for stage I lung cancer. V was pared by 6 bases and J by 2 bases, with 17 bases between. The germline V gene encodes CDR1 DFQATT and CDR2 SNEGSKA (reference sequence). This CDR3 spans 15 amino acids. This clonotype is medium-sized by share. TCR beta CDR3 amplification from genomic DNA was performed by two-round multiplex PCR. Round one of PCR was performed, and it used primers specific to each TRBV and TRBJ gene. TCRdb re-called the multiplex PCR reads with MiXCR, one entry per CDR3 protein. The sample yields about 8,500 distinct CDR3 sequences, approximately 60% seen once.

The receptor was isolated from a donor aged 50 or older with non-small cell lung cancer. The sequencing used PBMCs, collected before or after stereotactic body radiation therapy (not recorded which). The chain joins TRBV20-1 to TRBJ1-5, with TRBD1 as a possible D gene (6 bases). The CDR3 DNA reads TGCAGTGCGAAGGGGGGGTCGGATCGCAATCAGCCCCAGCATTTT. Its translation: CSAKGGSDRNQPQHF.